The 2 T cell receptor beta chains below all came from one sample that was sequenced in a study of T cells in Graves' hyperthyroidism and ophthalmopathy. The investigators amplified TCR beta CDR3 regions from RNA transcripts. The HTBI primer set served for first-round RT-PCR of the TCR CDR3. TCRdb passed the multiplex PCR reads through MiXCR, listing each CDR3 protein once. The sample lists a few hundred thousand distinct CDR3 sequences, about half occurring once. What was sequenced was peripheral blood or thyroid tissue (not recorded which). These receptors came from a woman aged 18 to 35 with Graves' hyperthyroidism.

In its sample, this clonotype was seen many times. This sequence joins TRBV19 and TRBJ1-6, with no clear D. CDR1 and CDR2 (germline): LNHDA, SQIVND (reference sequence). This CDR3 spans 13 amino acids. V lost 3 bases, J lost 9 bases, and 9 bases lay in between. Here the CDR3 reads CASSMASGSPLHF. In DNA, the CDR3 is TGTGCCAGTAGTATGGCGAGCGGTTCACCCCTCCACTTT.

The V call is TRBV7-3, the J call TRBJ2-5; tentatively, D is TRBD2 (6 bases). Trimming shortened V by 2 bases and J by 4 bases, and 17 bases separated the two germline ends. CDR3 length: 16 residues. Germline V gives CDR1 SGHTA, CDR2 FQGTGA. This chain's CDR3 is CASSLDLWTTRETQYF. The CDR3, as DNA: TGTGCCAGCAGCTTAGATCTTTGGACTACACGAGAGACCCAGTACTTC.